The clone carrying this T cell receptor beta chain has a handful of counts. Its specificity is not known. This entry comes from a study of T cells after yellow fever vaccination. The study's findings and limits: Clones from primary vaccination mostly reappeared after the booster (about 97% CD4, approximately 86% CD8). FACS-sorted repertoires might harbor abundant contaminating clonotypes from the bulk population. Relatively few clonotypes were ones that appeared in both CD4 and CD8 compartments. The secondary T-cell response peaked on day 5, not day 15, but was weaker.

TCRdb processed the 5' RACE reads anew with MiXCR; each CDR3 protein has one entry. The sample records about 230,000 distinct CDR3 sequences, around 6.7% being singletons. The origin of this receptor is a man aged 25-45 years who received the YFV17D yellow fever vaccine. Specimen: CD4+ T cells sorted from PBMCs, collected on the day of the yellow fever booster vaccination.

The CDR3 protein is CASSLATGSGANVLTF. CDR3 bases: TGCGCCAGCAGCTTGGCCACGGGCTCTGGGGCCAACGTCCTGACTTTC. The chain has TRBV5-1 and TRBJ2-6, with D uncertain. The CDR3 has 16 amino acids. V lost 0 bases and J 0 bases, leaving 7 bases between the germline ends. Germline-derived CDR1 and CDR2 are SGHRS and YFSETQ.